Listed below are T cell receptor beta chains from one sample, sequenced in a study of blood T cell repertoires in COVID-19. Assay used: immunoSEQ multiplex PCR; TCRdb lists only in-frame clones, some missing. The sample records 200,000 to 250,000 clones, 70% to 90% being singletons. Material: peripheral blood. The source is a woman between 35 and 50 years old who had recovered from COVID-19. CDR3s include the opening cysteine and the closing phenylalanine or tryptophan. The D gene is left open where the match is weak. Part of the rows lack a size; the others show once, few, many or a class for expanded clones.

J	size	V	D	CDR3	DNA
TRBJ2-2	.	TRBV7-2	TRBD1	CASSFDRANTGELFF	TGTGCCAGCAGCTTCGACAGGGCGAACACCGGGGAGCTGTTTTTT
TRBJ2-7	.	TRBV27	.	CASSPDSSYEQYF	TGTGCCAGCAGCCCGGACAGCTCCTACGAGCAGTACTTC
TRBJ2-1	.	TRBV6-5	TRBD2	CASQTSSGRPNEQFF	TGTGCCAGCCAAACTAGCTCCGGGAGGCCCAATGAGCAGTTCTTC
TRBJ2-7	.	TRBV6-2/TRBV6-3	TRBD2	CASSYSLAGGPYEQYF	TGTGCCAGCAGTTACTCTCTAGCGGGAGGGCCCTACGAGCAGTACTTC
TRBJ2-7	.	TRBV27	TRBD2	CASRPTGRGGPYEQYF	TGTGCCAGCAGGCCAACGGGGCGCGGGGGTCCCTACGAGCAGTACTTC
TRBJ1-2	.	TRBV19	TRBD1	CASTVTGQDRYGYTF	TGTGCCAGTACCGTAACGGGACAGGATCGTTATGGCTACACCTTC
TRBJ1-1	few	TRBV5-6	.	CASSRILLTGDTEAFF	TGTGCCAGCAGCCGCATCCTTTTAACGGGGGACACTGAAGCTTTCTTT
TRBJ2-7	.	TRBV19	TRBD2	CASSPTTSGGTYEQYF	TGTGCCAGCTCGCCGACTACTAGCGGGGGAACCTACGAGCAGTACTTC
TRBJ2-2	.	TRBV7-2	TRBD2	CASSLGSGTSGVITGELFF	TGTGCCAGCAGCTTAGGCTCGGGGACTAGCGGGGTAATTACCGGGGAGCTGTTTTTT
TRBJ2-5	.	TRBV7-2	.	CASSLGTSYGETQYF	TGTGCCAGCAGCTTAGGGACATCCTATGGGGAGACCCAGTACTTC
TRBJ1-5	.	TRBV12-3/TRBV12-4	TRBD1	CASTRTGLPQHF	TGTGCCAGCACCCGGACAGGACTGCCCCAGCATTTT
TRBJ2-5	.	TRBV30	TRBD2	CAWSVQTSGRETQYF	TGTGCCTGGAGTGTACAGACTAGCGGGCGAGAGACCCAGTACTTC
TRBJ2-2	.	TRBV7-3	TRBD1	CASSPTSAGGRTGELFF	TGTGCCAGCAGCCCCACATCGGCAGGGGGCCGCACCGGGGAGCTGTTTTTT
TRBJ2-1	.	TRBV7-8	TRBD2	CASSLELAGGHNEQFF	TGTGCCAGCAGCTTAGAACTAGCGGGAGGCCACAATGAGCAGTTCTTC
TRBJ1-6	.	TRBV21-1	.	CASSGHHNSPLHF	TGTGCCAGCAGTGGACACCATAATTCACCCCTCCACTTT
TRBJ2-3	.	TRBV4-1	TRBD2	CASSQEGWLAGGTDTQYF	TGCGCCAGCAGCCAAGAGGGATGGCTAGCGGGGGGCACAGATACGCAGTATTTT
TRBJ1-5	.	TRBV6-5	TRBD1	CASSPAGTGDQPQHF	TGTGCCAGCAGTCCGGCCGGGACAGGGGATCAGCCCCAGCATTTT
TRBJ1-6	.	TRBV7-8	.	CASSPSLNSPLHF	TGTGCCAGCAGCCCTTCCCTGAATTCACCCCTCCACTTT
TRBJ2-5	.	TRBV30	TRBD2	CAWGSGGQGTQYF	TGTGCCTGGGGGAGCGGGGGGCAAGGGACCCAGTACTTC
TRBJ1-4	.	TRBV15	.	CATSEGRGIEKLFF	TGTGCCACCAGCGAAGGTAGAGGAATAGAAAAACTGTTTTTT
TRBJ1-1	.	TRBV7-3	.	CASSLRDSTEAFF	TGTGCCAGCAGCTTACGTGACTCCACTGAAGCTTTCTTT
TRBJ2-3	.	TRBV6-6	.	CASSGGTDTQYF	TGTGCCAGCAGCGGAGGGACAGATACGCAGTATTTT
TRBJ1-6	.	TRBV19	TRBD1	CASSRDRGYNSPLHF	TGTGCCAGTAGCCGGGACAGGGGTTATAATTCACCCCTCCACTTT
TRBJ2-7	once	TRBV5-4	.	CASSLQTGKTYEQYF	TGTGCCAGCAGCCTCCAAACAGGGAAAACGTACGAGCAGTACTTC
TRBJ2-1	.	TRBV18	TRBD1	CASSGGQGPNEQFF	TGTGCCAGCTCAGGAGGACAGGGCCCCAATGAGCAGTTCTTC
TRBJ2-7	.	TRBV6-5	TRBD1	CASRPGTGGAYEQYF	TGTGCCAGCAGGCCCGGGACAGGGGGAGCCTACGAGCAGTACTTC
TRBJ1-1	.	TRBV2	TRBD1	CASSPLTGGGTEAFF	TGTGCCAGCAGTCCTCTTACAGGGGGCGGCACTGAAGCTTTCTTT
TRBJ2-7	.	TRBV5-1	TRBD1	CASRDERQGSYEQYF	TGCGCCAGTAGGGACGAAAGACAGGGCTCCTACGAGCAGTACTTC
TRBJ2-7	.	TRBV7-9	TRBD2	CASSLWGGEQYF	TGTGCCAGCAGCTTATGGGGGGGCGAGCAGTACTTC